The following is a T cell receptor (beta chain) sequence with its context. The data are from a study of T cell repertoires in aging, cancer and after chemotherapy. Study summary: Roughly 10 million TCR reads made up the full dataset.

The CDR3 runs to 15 residues. The J segment lost 5 bases and the V segment lost 5 bases, leaving 10 bases of the junction unmatched. Germline V lookup: CDR1 DFQATT, CDR2 SNEGSKA (reference sequence). TCR beta rearrangements were amplified from peripheral blood genomic DNA. Multiplex touch-down PCR with TRB-A/B primers amplified rearranged V-D-J TRB sequences. Each CDR3 protein is one row after TCRdb ran MiXCR on the multiplex PCR reads. The table has fewer than 2,500 distinct CDR3 sequences, 51% seen once. The receptor's source is a human donor with a blood cancer. The rearrangement joins TRBV20-1 to TRBJ2-1; TRBD2 aligns across 9 bases. The sample taken for sequencing was blood. CDR3 bases: TGCAGTGCTCGTCCAGGTAGCGGGAGACACAATGAGCAGTTCTTC. Translation gives CSARPGSGRHNEQFF.